This TCR beta chain is drawn from a study of tumor and adjacent non-tumor tissue in lung cancer. Study results and caveats: Tumor repertoires had a smaller top 100 clone share than normal lung. Significantly higher TCR diversity was found in tumor than normal lung.

The CDR3 consists of 15 residues. A modified ARM-PCR protocol with three rounds of nested PCR amplified TCRbeta. Each CDR3 protein is one row after TCRdb ran MiXCR on the multiplex PCR reads. There are around 80,000 distinct CDR3 sequences in the sample; just over 75% occur only once, and around two fifths lies in the top ten. No cell sorting was done before RNA was extracted from the tissue. Distant lung tissue was collected more than 3 cm away from the tumor edge. Regarding this clonotype: Its specificity is not known. One end of the junction is discordant with germline, which a read error may explain.

Sequencing was done on a sample of distant non-tumor lung tissue. The receptor's source is a man between 65 and 85 years old with non-small cell lung cancer. V gene TRBV12-3 or TRBV12-4 combines with J gene TRBJ2-5, with 10 bases that match TRBD2. In DNA form, the CDR3 reads TGTGCCAGCATTGGGCTAGCGGGAGTGGTGGAGACACAGTACTTC. Translated, it gives CASIGLAGVVETQYF.